These T cell receptor beta chains were read from a single sample in a study of blood T cell repertoires in COVID-19. Libraries were prepared by immunoSEQ multiplex PCR; TCRdb keeps only in-frame clonotypes and omits some of them. The data show 150,000 to 190,000 clones, more than 65% seen once. The sequenced material came from peripheral blood. Receptors were obtained from a woman aged 45-59 years with acute or convalescent COVID-19. CDR3s include the opening cysteine and the closing phenylalanine or tryptophan. Each record gives: V gene, D gene, J gene, clone size, CDR3 DNA, CDR3 protein. D genes are given only for firm matches. Clone sizes are given selectively: once, few, many, or a class where the clone is expanded.

>TRBV2|TRBD1|TRBJ1-4|-
TGTGCCAGCAGCCCGGACAGGACTAATGAAAAACTGTTTTTT
CASSPDRTNEKLFF
>TRBV13|TRBD2|TRBJ2-4|-
TGTGCCAGCAGCTTAGCTGGGACTAGCGGAAAAAACATTCAGTACTTC
CASSLAGTSGKNIQYF
>TRBV5-4|-|TRBJ1-3|-
TGTGCCAGCAGCTTGGCCGGAGGTAACTCTGGAAACACCATATATTTT
CASSLAGGNSGNTIYF
>TRBV25-1|-|TRBJ2-3|-
TGTGCCAGCACTTTGGACAACACAGATACGCAGTATTTT
CASTLDNTDTQYF
>TRBV7-2|TRBD1|TRBJ2-7|-
TGTGCCAGCAGCTCGCGCCTGACAGGGGAGCAGTACTTC
CASSSRLTGEQYF
>TRBV14|TRBD1|TRBJ1-1|-
TGTGCCAGCAGCCAAAGCCTGGGCTCGTGGACAGGGGGCGTTAACACTGAAGCTTTCTTT
CASSQSLGSWTGGVNTEAFF
>TRBV20-1|-|TRBJ1-1|once
TGCAGGGAGATAGGCACTGAAGCTTTCTTT
CREIGTEAFF
>TRBV4-1|TRBD1|TRBJ1-2|-
TGCGCCAGCAGCCCGACGACAGGGGTGGATGGCTACACCTTC
CASSPTTGVDGYTF
>TRBV29-1|TRBD1|TRBJ1-4|-
TGCAGCGCTTCGACAGGGGTTGAAAAACTGTTTTTT
CSASTGVEKLFF
>TRBV11-2|-|TRBJ1-2|-
TGTGCCAGCAGCTTAGTCCAGCGGCCAGGCTCTAACGGCTACACCTTC
CASSLVQRPGSNGYTF
>TRBV19|TRBD1|TRBJ1-3|-
TGTGCCAGTAGTCCGGGACAGGTACACTCTGGAAACACCATATATTTT
CASSPGQVHSGNTIYF
>TRBV11-2|-|TRBJ2-5|once
TGTGCCAGCAGCGGGACGGGAGGGGGCAGTGAGACCCAGTACTTC
CASSGTGGGSETQYF
>TRBV5-4|TRBD1|TRBJ2-5|-
TGTGCCAGCAGCCAAGGGACAGGGGTACGAGAGACCCAGTACTTC
CASSQGTGVRETQYF
>TRBV10-1|TRBD1|TRBJ2-2|few
TGCGCCAGCAGTGGACAGGGGGCCCCCGGGGAGCTGTTTTTT
CASSGQGAPGELFF
>TRBV21-1|-|TRBJ2-4|-
TGTGCCAGCAGCAAAGACGGGGAGCGAGCCAAAAACATTCAGTACTTC
CASSKDGERAKNIQYF
>TRBV19|-|TRBJ2-5|-
TGTGCCAGTAGTCGGGGAACTAAGGAGACCCAGTACTTC
CASSRGTKETQYF
>TRBV18|TRBD2|TRBJ2-7|-
TGTGCCAGCTCACCTGCGGGACTAGCGGCCTCCGAGCAGTACTTC
CASSPAGLAASEQYF
>TRBV29-1|TRBD2|TRBJ2-7|once
TGCAGCGTTGCTCGGACTAGCGGGACCTACGAGCAGTACTTC
CSVARTSGTYEQYF
>TRBV19|-|TRBJ1-5|-
TGTGCCAGTAGTCAGGGATATAGCAATCAGCCCCAGCATTTT
CASSQGYSNQPQHF
>TRBV6-2/TRBV6-3|TRBD2|TRBJ2-5|-
TGTGCCAGCAGCCTTCGGGGGGGCCACGAGACCCAGTACTTC
CASSLRGGHETQYF
>TRBV2|-|TRBJ2-1|-
TGTGCCAGCAGCGCTACCGCTACTAGCAATGAGCAGTTCTTC
CASSATATSNEQFF
>TRBV9|-|TRBJ1-2|-
TGTGCCAGCAGCGTAGGCGATTCCGTAATGAACTATGGCTACACCTTC
CASSVGDSVMNYGYTF
>TRBV28|TRBD1|TRBJ2-5|-
TGTGCCAGCAGTTTCCGACAGGGGGCGAGAGGGACCCAGTACTTC
CASSFRQGARGTQYF
>TRBV2|TRBD1|TRBJ2-5|-
TGTGCCAGCAGTGAAACAGGGGGCGTTTGGAGAGAGACCCAGTACTTC
CASSETGGVWRETQYF
>TRBV4-2|TRBD2|TRBJ2-7|-
TGTGCCAGCAGCCAAGGGAATAGCGGGATCTCCTACGAGCAGTACTTC
CASSQGNSGISYEQYF
>TRBV7-2|-|TRBJ1-2|-
TGTGCCAGCAGCTACGACAGCTACTATGGCTACACCTTC
CASSYDSYYGYTF
>TRBV5-1|TRBD2|TRBJ2-5|-
TGCGCCAGCAGCTTGGGCGCGGGGGTCGAGGAGACCCAGTACTTC
CASSLGAGVEETQYF
>TRBV7-2|TRBD2|TRBJ2-1|-
TGTGCCAGCAGCTCAGCAGGTGGACTAGCGGGGGGCAATGAGCAGTTCTTC
CASSSAGGLAGGNEQFF
>TRBV25-1|TRBD1|TRBJ2-7|-
TGTGCCAGCAGTTCACTAAAAGACAGGGGTTACGAGCAGTACTTC
CASSSLKDRGYEQYF
>TRBV29-1|-|TRBJ2-7|once
TGCAGCGTTAGGGTAGACAGTTTAATCTACGAGCAGTACTTC
CSVRVDSLIYEQYF
>TRBV7-6|-|TRBJ2-2|once
TGTGCCAGCAGCTTAGCGGACAGATTGAACACCGGGGAGCTGTTTTTT
CASSLADRLNTGELFF
>TRBV24-1|-|TRBJ1-2|-
TGTGCCATAGCCAGACAGGATCCCTATGGCTACACCTTC
CAIARQDPYGYTF
>TRBV4-3|-|TRBJ1-3|-
TGCGCCAGCAGCCAAGATACCCCCAGTTACTCTGGAAACACCATATATTTT
CASSQDTPSYSGNTIYF
>TRBV11-1|-|TRBJ1-6|-
TGTGCCAGCAGCCTAGGGGGGCCCACCTATTCACCCCTCCACTTT
CASSLGGPTYSPLHF
>TRBV9|-|TRBJ2-1|-
TGTGCCAGCAGCGTGGGGGGGCTGAATGAGCAGTTCTTC
CASSVGGLNEQFF
>TRBV6-1|-|TRBJ1-1|few
TGTGCCAGCAGTGAACCTCTCCGGGACACTGAAGCTTTCTTT
CASSEPLRDTEAFF
>TRBV6-5|TRBD1|TRBJ2-1|-
TGTGCCAGCACCTATTCCGGGACAGGATACAATGAGCAGTTCTTC
CASTYSGTGYNEQFF
>TRBV9|-|TRBJ1-1|-
TGTGCCAGCAGCCCCCGGCAGGGTAACACTGAAGCTTTCTTT
CASSPRQGNTEAFF
>TRBV19|TRBD1|TRBJ1-5|-
TGTGCCAGTAGTAACCTTAGGACAGGGTACAATCAGCCCCAGCATTTT
CASSNLRTGYNQPQHF
>TRBV10-1|-|TRBJ2-7|-
TGCGCCAGCAGTGTTTATGGGACAAACGACAAGCAGTACTTC
CASSVYGTNDKQYF
>TRBV6-6|-|TRBJ2-5|-
TGTGCCAGCGCGGGGCAAGAGACCCAGTACTTC
CASAGQETQYF
>TRBV29-1|TRBD1|TRBJ1-2|-
TGCAGCGTTGAAGACCCGCCAGGGGGAAGTAACTATGGCTACACCTTC
CSVEDPPGGSNYGYTF
>TRBV19|-|TRBJ1-6|few
TGTGCCAGTAGCGGGGGAGGCTATAGCTCCTATAATTCACCCCTCCACTTT
CASSGGGYSSYNSPLHF
>TRBV5-1|-|TRBJ2-2|-
TGCGCCAGCAGCTTGTTTGAGGGAGCGAACACCGGGGAGCTGTTTTTT
CASSLFEGANTGELFF
>TRBV6-5|TRBD1|TRBJ1-2|-
TGTGCCAGCAGTCCAACGGACAGGGGGCTTTATGGCTACACCTTC
CASSPTDRGLYGYTF
>TRBV18|-|TRBJ1-2|-
TGTGCCAGCTCACCGGATGACAGATATGGCTACACCTTC
CASSPDDRYGYTF
>TRBV28|TRBD2|TRBJ2-7|-
TGTGCCAGCAGCTCAGCTGGCGCGGGAGTAGACGAGCAGTACTTC
CASSSAGAGVDEQYF
>TRBV6-2/TRBV6-3|-|TRBJ1-6|-
TGTGCCAGCAGTGGCCACAGGGACCGGAATTCACCCCTCCACTTT
CASSGHRDRNSPLHF
>TRBV19|TRBD1|TRBJ2-5|once
TGTGCCAGTAGTCGAGGGGGCCTTGAGACCCAGTACTTC
CASSRGGLETQYF
>TRBV6-5|-|TRBJ1-3|-
TGTGCCAGCAGTACAGGGATCCTACCTGGAAACACCATATATTTT
CASSTGILPGNTIYF
>TRBV14|TRBD2|TRBJ2-5|-
TGTGCCAGCAGCCAACTAGCGGGGGTAGTTGGGGAGACCCAGTACTTC
CASSQLAGVVGETQYF
>TRBV28|-|TRBJ1-3|-
TGTGCTACGAATCCCGGCTCTGGAAACACCATATATTTT
CATNPGSGNTIYF
>TRBV5-4|-|TRBJ2-1|-
TGTGCCAGCAGCTTAGAACGGGAGTCCTACAATGAGCAGTTCTTC
CASSLERESYNEQFF
>TRBV5-4|TRBD1|TRBJ1-4|-
TGTGCCAGCAGTCAGGTCCCGGGACAGATTGCAACTAATGAAAAACTGTTTTTT
CASSQVPGQIATNEKLFF
>TRBV9|TRBD2|TRBJ2-2|-
TGTGCCAGCAGCCCCGGGGGGGGATTTTCGACCGGGGAGCTGTTTTTT
CASSPGGGFSTGELFF